The present T cell receptor beta chain was sequenced within a study of CD8 T cells in Susac syndrome. Study-level points and caveats: The study conceded that relatively few individuals underwent its TCR sequencing and HLA analysis.

CDR1 and CDR2 (germline): LGHDT, YNNKEL (reference sequence). The V segment lost 0 bases and the J segment 3 bases; nucleotides outside the gene matches: 5. The CDR3 consists of 17 residues. Random hexamers served to reverse transcribe roughly 0.45 to 1 ug RNA. Amplification of the TCR beta CDR3 was carried out by immunoSEQ multiplex PCR, which spanned a total of 54 Vbeta and 13 Jbeta segments. From the immunoSEQ multiplex PCR reads, TCRdb called clonotypes with MiXCR, one entry per CDR3 protein. This sample yields around 300,000 distinct CDR3 sequences, of which under 95% are seen a single time; roughly 0.059% belongs to the top ten. Comments on this clonotype: Its specificity is not known.

The authors negatively isolated CD8+ and CD4+ T cells and FACS-enriched TEMRA cells. The chain links TRBV3-1 to TRBJ2-1; 10 positions agree with TRBD2. The sequence derives from a human donor with multiple sclerosis. Sequenced: CD4+ T cells from PBMCs. In DNA, the CDR3 is TGTGCCAGCAGCCAAGATCAAGTAGCGGGGGGCTACAATGAGCAGTTCTTC. Protein product: CASSQDQVAGGYNEQFF.